This TCR beta chain was obtained from a study of T cell responses to AZD1222 COVID-19 vaccine. The CDR3 runs 13 residues. V gave up 3 bases and J gave up 10 bases, with 12 bases separating them. CDR1 is MNHEY and CDR2 is SMNVEV in the germline V gene (reference sequence). The assay was immunoSEQ multiplex PCR, and TCRdb's table has in-frame clones only and misses some. Among roughly 150,000 clones, roughly 92% were seen once, and the ten largest hold under 6%. Whole-study results and caveats: Among the donors, most were white British and more were female, and clonal diversity was possibly underestimated. No repertoire was sampled before or during the peak T cell response, only after it.

Comment on this clone: What it binds is unknown.

This receptor was taken from an adult who received the AZD1222 COVID-19 vaccine. The V call is TRBV27, the J call TRBJ1-4; tentatively, D is TRBD1 (6 bases). Sequencing used peripheral blood, obtained 28 days after the second AZD1222 dose. CDR3 sequence: CASSFGGGRKLFF. For the CDR3, the DNA is TGTGCCAGCAGTTTCGGTGGGGGCAGAAAACTGTTTTTT.